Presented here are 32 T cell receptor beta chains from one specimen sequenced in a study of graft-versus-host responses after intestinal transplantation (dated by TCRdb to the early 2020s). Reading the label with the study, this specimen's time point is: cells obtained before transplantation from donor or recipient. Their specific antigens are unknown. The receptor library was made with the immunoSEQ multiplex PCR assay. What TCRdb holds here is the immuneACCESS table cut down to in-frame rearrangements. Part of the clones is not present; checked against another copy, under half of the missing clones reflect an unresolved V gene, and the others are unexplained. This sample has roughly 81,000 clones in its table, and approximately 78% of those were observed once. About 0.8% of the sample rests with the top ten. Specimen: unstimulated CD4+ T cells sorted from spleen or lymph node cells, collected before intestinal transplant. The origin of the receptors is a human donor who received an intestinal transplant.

The DNA for the CDR3 is TGTGCCACCAGCAGAGATCTCTGGGGCGTAAATGAAAAACTGTTTTTT. It specifies CATSRDLWGVNEKLFF. The rearrangement links TRBV15 to TRBJ1-4; D might be TRBD1 (5 bases). This CDR3 comprises 16 residues. V lost 0 bases to trimming and J lost 5 bases, with 13 bases between them. Germline V gene data show CDR1 as LNHNV and CDR2 as YYDKDF (reference sequence).

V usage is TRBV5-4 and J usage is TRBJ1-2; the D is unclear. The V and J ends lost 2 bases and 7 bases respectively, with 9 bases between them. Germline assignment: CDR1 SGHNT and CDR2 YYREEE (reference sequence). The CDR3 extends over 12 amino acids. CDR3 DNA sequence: TGTGCCAGCAGCTTAGGAGGTCCTGGCTACACCTTC. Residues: CASSLGGPGYTF.

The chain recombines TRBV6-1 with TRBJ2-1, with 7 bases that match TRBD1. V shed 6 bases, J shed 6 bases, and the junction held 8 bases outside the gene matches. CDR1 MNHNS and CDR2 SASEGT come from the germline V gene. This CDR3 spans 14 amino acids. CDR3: CASSLDRLVNEQFF. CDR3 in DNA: TGTGCCAGCAGCCTGGACAGGTTAGTCAATGAGCAGTTCTTC.

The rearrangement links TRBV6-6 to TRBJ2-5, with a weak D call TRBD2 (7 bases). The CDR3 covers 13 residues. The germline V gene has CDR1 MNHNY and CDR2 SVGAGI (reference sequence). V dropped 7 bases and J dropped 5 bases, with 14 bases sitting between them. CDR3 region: CASKGGRGETQYF. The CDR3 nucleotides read TGTGCCAGCAAAGGGGGGAGGGGTGAGACCCAGTACTTC.

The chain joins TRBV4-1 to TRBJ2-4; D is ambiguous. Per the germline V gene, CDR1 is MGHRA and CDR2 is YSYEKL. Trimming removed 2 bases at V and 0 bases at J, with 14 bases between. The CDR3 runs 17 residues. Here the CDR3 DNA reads TGCGCCAGCAGCCAACCCAGAACGAGACTAGCCAAAAACATTCAGTACTTC. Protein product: CASSQPRTRLAKNIQYF.

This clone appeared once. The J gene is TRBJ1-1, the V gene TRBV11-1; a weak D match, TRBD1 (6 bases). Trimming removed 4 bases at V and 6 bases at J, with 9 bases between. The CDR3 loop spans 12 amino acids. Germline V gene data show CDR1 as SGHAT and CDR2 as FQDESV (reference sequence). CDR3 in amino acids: CASSSDRAEAFF. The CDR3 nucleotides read TGTGCCAGCAGCTCGGACAGAGCTGAAGCTTTCTTT.

The CDR3 region has the DNA TGTGCCAGCAGTTCCAGTTGGGAGACCCAGTACTTC. Translating gives CASSSSWETQYF. This chain uses TRBV6-5 with TRBJ2-5; unclear D gene. Germline V gene lookup returns CDR1 MNHEY and CDR2 SVGAGI. The CDR3 contains 12 residues. V was pared by 4 bases and J by 5 bases, with 8 bases between.

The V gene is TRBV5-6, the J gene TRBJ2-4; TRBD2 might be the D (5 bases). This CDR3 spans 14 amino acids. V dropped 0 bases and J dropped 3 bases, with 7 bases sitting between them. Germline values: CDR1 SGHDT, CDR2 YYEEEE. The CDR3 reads CASSLAGNKNIQYF. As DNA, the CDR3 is TGTGCCAGCAGCTTGGCCGGGAACAAAAACATTCAGTACTTC.

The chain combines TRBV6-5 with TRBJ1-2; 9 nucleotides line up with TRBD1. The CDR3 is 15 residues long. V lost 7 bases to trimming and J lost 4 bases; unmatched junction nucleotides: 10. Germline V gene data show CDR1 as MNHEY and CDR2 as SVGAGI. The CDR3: CASTSRDRVGYGYTF. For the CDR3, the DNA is TGTGCCAGCACCTCCCGGGACAGGGTGGGCTATGGCTACACCTTC.

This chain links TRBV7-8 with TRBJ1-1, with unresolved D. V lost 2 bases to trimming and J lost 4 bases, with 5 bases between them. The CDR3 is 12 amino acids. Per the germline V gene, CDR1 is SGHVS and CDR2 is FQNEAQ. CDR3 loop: CASSLSGTEAFF. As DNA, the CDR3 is TGTGCCAGCAGCTTATCGGGCACTGAAGCTTTCTTT.

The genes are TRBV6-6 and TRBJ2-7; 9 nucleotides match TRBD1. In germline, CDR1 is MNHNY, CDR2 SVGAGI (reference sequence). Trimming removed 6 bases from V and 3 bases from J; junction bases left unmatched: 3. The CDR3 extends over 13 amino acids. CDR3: CASSRDRDYEQYF. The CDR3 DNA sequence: TGTGCCAGCAGCCGGGACAGGGACTACGAGCAGTACTTC.

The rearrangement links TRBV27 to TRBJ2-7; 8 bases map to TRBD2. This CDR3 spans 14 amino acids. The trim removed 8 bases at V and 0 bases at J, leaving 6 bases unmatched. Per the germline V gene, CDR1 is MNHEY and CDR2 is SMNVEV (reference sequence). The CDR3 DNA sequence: TGTGCCAGCCGCCGCGGGGGGCGCTCCTACGAGCAGTACTTC. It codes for CASRRGGRSYEQYF.

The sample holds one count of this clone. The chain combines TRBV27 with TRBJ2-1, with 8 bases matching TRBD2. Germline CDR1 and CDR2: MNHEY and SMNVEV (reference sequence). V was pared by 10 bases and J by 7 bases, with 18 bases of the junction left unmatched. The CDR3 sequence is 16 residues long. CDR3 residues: CATIGGYGGGWNEQFF. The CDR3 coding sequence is TGTGCCACCATCGGGGGATATGGCGGGGGGTGGAATGAGCAGTTCTTC.

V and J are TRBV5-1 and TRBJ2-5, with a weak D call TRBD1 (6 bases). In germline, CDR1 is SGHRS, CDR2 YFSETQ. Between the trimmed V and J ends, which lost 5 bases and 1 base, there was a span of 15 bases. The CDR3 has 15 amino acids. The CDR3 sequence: CASSRSQGSQETQYF. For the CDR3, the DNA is TGCGCCAGCAGTCGGTCCCAGGGGTCCCAAGAGACCCAGTACTTC.

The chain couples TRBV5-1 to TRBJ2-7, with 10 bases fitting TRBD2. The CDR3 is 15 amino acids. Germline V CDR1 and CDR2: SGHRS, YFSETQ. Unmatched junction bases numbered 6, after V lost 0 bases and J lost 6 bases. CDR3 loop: CASSLAGTSEFEQYF. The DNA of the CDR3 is TGCGCCAGCAGCTTGGCCGGGACTAGCGAATTCGAGCAGTACTTC.

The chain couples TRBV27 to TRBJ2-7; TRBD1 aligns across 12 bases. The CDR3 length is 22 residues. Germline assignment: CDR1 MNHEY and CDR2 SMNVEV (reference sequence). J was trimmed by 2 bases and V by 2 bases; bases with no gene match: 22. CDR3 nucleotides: TGTGCCAGCAGTTTAGGGCCGGGACAGGGGGCCTATCCACCCCTTCGACCCTACGAGCAGTACTTC. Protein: CASSLGPGQGAYPPLRPYEQYF.

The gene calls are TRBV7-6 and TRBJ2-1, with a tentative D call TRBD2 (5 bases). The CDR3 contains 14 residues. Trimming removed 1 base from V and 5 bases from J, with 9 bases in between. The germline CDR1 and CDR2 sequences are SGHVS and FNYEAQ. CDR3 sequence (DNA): TGTGCCAGCAGCTTAGTATACGGGGACAATGAGCAGTTCTTC. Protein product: CASSLVYGDNEQFF.

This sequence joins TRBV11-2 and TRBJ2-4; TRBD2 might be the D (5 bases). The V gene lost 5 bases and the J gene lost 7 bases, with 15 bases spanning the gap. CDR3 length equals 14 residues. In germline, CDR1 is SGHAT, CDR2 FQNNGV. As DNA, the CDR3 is TGTGCCAGCAGCCCGAGGGTTAAACTGAACATTCAGTACTTC. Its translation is CASSPRVKLNIQYF. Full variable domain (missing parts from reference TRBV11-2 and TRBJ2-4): EAGVAQSPRYKIIEKRQSVAFWCNPISGHATLYWYQQILGQGPKLLIQFQNNGVVDDSQLPKDRFSAERLKGVDSTLKIQPAKLEDSAVYLCASSPRVKLNIQYFGAGTRLSVL.

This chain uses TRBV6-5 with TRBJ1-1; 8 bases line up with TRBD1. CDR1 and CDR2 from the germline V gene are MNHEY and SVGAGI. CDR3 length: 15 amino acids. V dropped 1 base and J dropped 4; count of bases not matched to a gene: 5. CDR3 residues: CASSYLQGGSTEAFF. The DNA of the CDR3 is TGTGCCAGCAGTTACTTACAGGGGGGAAGCACTGAAGCTTTCTTT.

The CDR3 sequence is CASSVAGQGASSEAFF. CDR3 bases: TGTGCCAGCAGCGTAGCAGGACAGGGGGCGTCATCTGAAGCTTTCTTT. The chain recombines TRBV9 with TRBJ1-1, with 11 bases that match TRBD1. Germline V gene lookup returns CDR1 SGDLS and CDR2 YYNGEE. Trimming at V came to 0 bases and at J to 6 bases, leaving 7 bases not matched to a gene. CDR3 length equals 16 residues. The variable domain in full, with the rest retrieved from reference TRBV9 and TRBJ1-1, is DSGVTQTPKHLITATGQRVTLRCSPRSGDLSVYWYQQSLDQGLQFLIQYYNGEERAKGNILERFSAQQFPDLHSELNLSSLELGDSALYFCASSVAGQGASSEAFFGQGTRLTVV.

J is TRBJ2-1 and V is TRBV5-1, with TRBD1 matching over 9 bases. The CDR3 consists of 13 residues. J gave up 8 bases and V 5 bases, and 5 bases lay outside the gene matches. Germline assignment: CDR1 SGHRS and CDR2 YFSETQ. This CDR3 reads CASSLQGADEQFF. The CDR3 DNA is TGCGCCAGCAGTCTACAGGGGGCCGATGAGCAGTTCTTC.

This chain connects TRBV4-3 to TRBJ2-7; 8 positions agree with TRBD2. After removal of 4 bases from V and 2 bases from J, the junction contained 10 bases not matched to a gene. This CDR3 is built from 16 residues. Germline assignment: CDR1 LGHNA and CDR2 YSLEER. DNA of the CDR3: TGCGCCAGCAGCCCCCGTGAAGGGCGGGGGGCCTACGAGCAGTACTTC. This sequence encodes CASSPREGRGAYEQYF.

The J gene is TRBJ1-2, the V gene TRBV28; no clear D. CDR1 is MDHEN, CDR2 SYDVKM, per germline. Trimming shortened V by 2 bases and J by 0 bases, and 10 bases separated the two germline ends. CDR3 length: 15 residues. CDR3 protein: CASSLRRGSNYGYTF. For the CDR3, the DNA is TGTGCCAGCAGTTTAAGGCGCGGGTCTAACTATGGCTACACCTTC.

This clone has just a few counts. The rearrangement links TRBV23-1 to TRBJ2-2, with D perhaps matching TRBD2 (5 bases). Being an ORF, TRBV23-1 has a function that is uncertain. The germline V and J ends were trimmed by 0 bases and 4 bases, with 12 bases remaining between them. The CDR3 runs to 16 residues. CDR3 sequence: CASSQSTIVATGELFF. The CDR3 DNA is TGCGCCAGCAGTCAATCGACTATCGTGGCCACCGGGGAGCTGTTTTTT.

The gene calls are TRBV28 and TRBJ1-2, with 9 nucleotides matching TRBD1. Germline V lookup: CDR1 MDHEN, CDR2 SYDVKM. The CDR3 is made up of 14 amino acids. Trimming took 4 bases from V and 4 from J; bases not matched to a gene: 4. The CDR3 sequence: CASSWTGVIYGYTF. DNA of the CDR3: TGTGCCAGCAGTTGGACAGGGGTCATCTATGGCTACACCTTC.

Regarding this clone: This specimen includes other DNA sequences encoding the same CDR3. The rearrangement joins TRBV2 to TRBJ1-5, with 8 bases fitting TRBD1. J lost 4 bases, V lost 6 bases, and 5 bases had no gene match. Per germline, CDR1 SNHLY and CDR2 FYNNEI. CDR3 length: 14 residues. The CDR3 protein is CASSGTGGNQPQHF. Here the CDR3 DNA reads TGTGCCAGCAGCGGGACAGGAGGTAATCAGCCCCAGCATTTT.

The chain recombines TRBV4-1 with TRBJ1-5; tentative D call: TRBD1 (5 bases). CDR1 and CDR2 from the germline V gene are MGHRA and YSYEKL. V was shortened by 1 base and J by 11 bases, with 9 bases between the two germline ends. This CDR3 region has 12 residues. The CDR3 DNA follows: TGCGCCAGCAGCCAAGGGGGGGGGACCCAGCATTTT. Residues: CASSQGGGTQHF.

The CDR3 reads CASRAPQGRFGSPLHF. CDR3 in DNA: TGTGCCAGCAGAGCCCCCCAGGGGCGGTTTGGGTCACCCCTCCACTTT. This chain connects TRBV28 to TRBJ1-6; TRBD1 is a possible D gene (6 bases). Looked up from germline, CDR1 is MDHEN and CDR2 is SYDVKM. This CDR3 has 16 residues. Trimming removed 6 bases at V and 10 bases at J, with 22 bases between.

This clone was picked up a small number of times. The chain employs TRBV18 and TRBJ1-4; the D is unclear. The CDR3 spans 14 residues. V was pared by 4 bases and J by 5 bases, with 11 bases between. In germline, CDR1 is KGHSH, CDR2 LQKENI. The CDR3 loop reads CASSRDMANEKLFF. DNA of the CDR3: TGTGCCAGCTCACGCGACATGGCGAATGAAAAACTGTTTTTT.

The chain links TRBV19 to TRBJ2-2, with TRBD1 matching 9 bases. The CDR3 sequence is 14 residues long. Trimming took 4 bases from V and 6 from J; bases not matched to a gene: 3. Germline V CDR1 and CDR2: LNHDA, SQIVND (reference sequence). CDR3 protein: CASSRDRDAGELFF. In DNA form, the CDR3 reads TGTGCCAGTAGTAGGGACAGGGATGCCGGGGAGCTGTTTTTT.

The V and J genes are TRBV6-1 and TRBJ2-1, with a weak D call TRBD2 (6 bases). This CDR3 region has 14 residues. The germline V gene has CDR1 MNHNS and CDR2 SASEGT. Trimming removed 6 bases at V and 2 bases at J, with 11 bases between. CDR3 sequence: CASSPSDPYNEQFF. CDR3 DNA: TGTGCCAGCAGCCCTAGCGATCCCTACAATGAGCAGTTCTTC.

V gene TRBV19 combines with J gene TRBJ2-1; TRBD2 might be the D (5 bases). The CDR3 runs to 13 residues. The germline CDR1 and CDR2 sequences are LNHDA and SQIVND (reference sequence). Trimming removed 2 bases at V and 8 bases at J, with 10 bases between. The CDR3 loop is CASSIYGKDEQFF. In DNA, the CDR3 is TGTGCCAGTAGTATATACGGGAAGGATGAGCAGTTCTTC.